The clone carrying this TCR beta chain was detected only once. Patients were excluded for autoimmune disease history or systemic immunosuppression. Blood got drawn at baseline, again on cycle 4 day 1, and then on cycle 7 day 1. This record belongs to a study of OX40 agonist ivuxolimab in advanced cancers. Study as a whole: Patients were treated with ivuxolimab, an agonistic anti-OX40 (CD134) antibody. Those enrolled were about 80% male, with a mean age of roughly 60 years and ages from about 20 to 79.

This CDR3 is built from 12 residues. In germline, CDR1 is SGDLS, CDR2 YYNGEE. With 3 bases removed from V and 10 bases from J, the gap between germline ends came to 8 bases. Some clones are missing from TCRdb's copy, which holds only in-frame ones; the method was immunoSEQ multiplex PCR. The repertoire holds around 66,000 clones, with 80% to 90% as singletons. This chain connects TRBV9 to TRBJ1-6, with D possibly matching TRBD1 (5 bases). The TCR was taken from an adult with an advanced solid tumor such as melanoma, head and neck, liver or kidney cancer. This specimen consisted of CD4+ or CD8+ T cells sorted from blood, obtained in a trial of the OX40 agonist ivuxolimab. CDR3 region: CASSAGVSPLHF. In DNA form, the CDR3 reads TGTGCCAGCAGCGCGGGGGTCTCACCCCTCCACTTT.